This is a list of T cell receptor beta chains from one sample in a study of blood T cell repertoires in COVID-19. Sequenced by immunoSEQ multiplex PCR; TCRdb stores in-frame clones only, minus some. Here the sample spans approximately 75,000 clones, 84% being singletons. Material for sequencing was peripheral blood. The source is a woman between 45 and 60 years old with acute or convalescent COVID-19. CDR3s include the opening cysteine and the closing phenylalanine or tryptophan. The D gene is left open where the match is weak. Not every row has a clone size; where given, it reads once, few, many or a size class.

TRBJ2-2	once	TRBV6-4	TRBD2	CASGSLAGTGELFF	TGTGCCAGCGGTTCACTAGCGGGGACCGGGGAGCTGTTTTTT
TRBJ2-1	few	TRBV6-2/TRBV6-3	TRBD1	CASSYASGTGGNEQFF	TGTGCCAGCAGTTATGCATCCGGGACAGGGGGCAATGAGCAGTTCTTC
TRBJ1-4	-	TRBV30	-	CACRQGSEKLFF	TGTGCCTGCCGCCAGGGTAGTGAAAAACTGTTTTTT
TRBJ1-6	-	TRBV2	-	CASLKGGFNSPLHF	TGTGCCAGCCTAAAAGGGGGATTTAATTCACCCCTCCACTTT
TRBJ2-7	-	TRBV5-1	-	CASSPSGLNEQYF	TGCGCCAGCAGCCCCTCGGGACTTAACGAGCAGTACTTC
TRBJ2-1	once	TRBV11-2	-	CASSLDLVGPGGNEQFF	TGTGCCAGCAGCTTAGACCTGGTCGGTCCAGGGGGGAATGAGCAGTTCTTC
TRBJ2-1	-	TRBV7-2	-	CASSPVGLYNEQFF	TGTGCCAGCAGCCCAGTGGGACTGTACAATGAGCAGTTCTTC
TRBJ2-1	-	TRBV15	TRBD1	CATSRVVQGAYNEQFF	TGTGCCACCAGCAGAGTGGTCCAGGGGGCGTACAATGAGCAGTTCTTC
TRBJ1-5	-	TRBV6-2/TRBV6-3	TRBD1	CASSYRGLGNQPQHF	TGTGCCAGCAGTTACAGGGGGCTAGGCAATCAGCCCCAGCATTTT
TRBJ2-7	-	TRBV28	-	CASSSYDLAYEQYF	TGTGCCAGCAGTTCCTATGACTTAGCCTACGAGCAGTACTTC
TRBJ2-2	-	TRBV6-6	-	CASIGGYTGELFF	TGTGCCAGCATCGGAGGGTACACCGGGGAGCTGTTTTTT
TRBJ1-4	-	TRBV6-5	TRBD1	CASSYSQGAGEKLFF	TGTGCCAGCAGTTACTCACAGGGGGCAGGTGAAAAACTGTTTTTT
TRBJ2-1	once	TRBV4-3	TRBD2	CASSQVGGGVSYNEQFF	TGCGCCAGCAGCCAAGTAGGCGGGGGGGTGTCCTACAATGAGCAGTTCTTC
TRBJ2-3	-	TRBV3-1/TRBV3-2	-	CASSFVDSTDTQYF	TGTGCCAGCAGCTTCGTTGACTCCACAGATACGCAGTATTTT
TRBJ2-7	once	TRBV9	-	CASSPTGYEQYF	TGTGCCAGCAGCCCAACCGGTTACGAGCAGTACTTC
TRBJ2-7	-	TRBV7-9	TRBD1	CASSGTGTYEQYF	TGTGCCAGCAGTGGGACAGGGACCTACGAGCAGTACTTC
TRBJ1-3	-	TRBV18	-	CASSPLVIRDSYSSGNTIYF	TGTGCCAGCTCACCATTAGTAATACGGGACTCCTATAGCTCTGGAAACACCATATATTTT
TRBJ2-7	-	TRBV12-3/TRBV12-4	-	CASSLGQTYEQYF	TGTGCCAGCAGTTTAGGACAGACCTACGAGCAGTACTTC
TRBJ1-5	-	TRBV29-1	TRBD1	CSVEGRTGGNQPQHF	TGCAGCGTTGAAGGTCGGACAGGGGGTAATCAGCCCCAGCATTTT
TRBJ2-3	-	TRBV12-3/TRBV12-4	-	CASSTGYTDTQYF	TGTGCCAGCAGCACAGGTTACACAGATACGCAGTATTTT
TRBJ1-5	-	TRBV6-6	TRBD1	CASSWGQGNNQPQHF	TGTGCCAGCAGTTGGGGACAGGGGAACAATCAGCCCCAGCATTTT
TRBJ1-1	-	TRBV5-1	TRBD1	CASSQQQGITEAFF	TGCGCCAGCAGCCAACAACAGGGGATCACTGAAGCTTTCTTT
TRBJ2-3	-	TRBV5-8	-	CASSLETGTDTQYF	TGTGCCAGCAGCTTGGAAACGGGAACAGATACGCAGTATTTT
TRBJ2-1	-	TRBV7-3	TRBD2	CASSLTMVAGAKGEQFF	TGTGCCAGCAGCTTAACGATGGTAGCGGGGGCAAAGGGTGAGCAGTTCTTC
TRBJ2-4	-	TRBV12-3/TRBV12-4	TRBD1	CASSWDRGIQYF	TGTGCCAGCAGTTGGGACAGAGGCATTCAGTACTTC
TRBJ2-3	-	TRBV3-1/TRBV3-2	TRBD2	CASSHARAGLNTQYF	TGTGCCAGCAGCCATGCCCGAGCGGGGCTAAATACGCAGTATTTT
TRBJ1-2	few	TRBV6-5	-	CASSYSLISNGYTF	TGTGCCAGCAGTTACTCTCTAATATCTAATGGCTACACCTTC
TRBJ2-7	-	TRBV16	-	CASSQMDSVYEQYF	TGTGCCAGCAGCCAAATGGACAGTGTTTACGAGCAGTACTTC
TRBJ2-1	-	TRBV7-3	TRBD1	CASSSGQSSYNEQFF	TGTGCCAGCAGCTCGGGACAGAGCTCCTACAATGAGCAGTTCTTC
TRBJ1-6	once	TRBV2	-	CASSVEQGNSPLHF	TGTGCCAGCAGTGTAGAACAGGGAAATTCACCCCTCCACTTT
TRBJ2-5	once	TRBV21-1	-	CASSKGTGTSGQETQYF	TGTGCCAGCAGCAAGGGGACAGGGACCTCGGGCCAAGAGACCCAGTACTTC
TRBJ2-2	-	TRBV19	-	CASRARQNTGELFF	TGTGCCAGTAGGGCGAGGCAGAACACCGGGGAGCTGTTTTTT
TRBJ2-7	few	TRBV11-2	-	CASSSGLGSYEQYF	TGTGCCAGCAGCTCGGGACTGGGGTCCTACGAGCAGTACTTC
TRBJ1-1	-	TRBV29-1	TRBD1	CSVGQGAGGGAFF	TGCAGCGTGGGACAGGGCGCTGGAGGAGGGGCTTTCTTT
TRBJ1-5	once	TRBV18	-	CASSPEPRVGGNQPQHF	TGTGCCAGCTCACCTGAACCCCGGGTAGGAGGCAATCAGCCCCAGCATTTT
TRBJ2-2	-	TRBV7-8	-	CASSPLRGTGELFF	TGTGCCAGCAGCCCTCTAAGGGGCACCGGGGAGCTGTTTTTT
TRBJ1-6	-	TRBV18	-	CASSPEGGGSPLHF	TGTGCCAGCTCACCAGAAGGAGGTGGGTCACCCCTCCACTTT
TRBJ2-7	once	TRBV6-5	TRBD1	CASRRGPQPYEQYF	TGTGCCAGCAGAAGGGGGCCCCAACCCTACGAGCAGTACTTC
TRBJ2-1	-	TRBV11-2	-	CASSLLRRLYNEQFF	TGTGCCAGCAGCCTCCTCAGGCGTCTTTACAATGAGCAGTTCTTC
TRBJ2-1	-	TRBV7-6	TRBD2	CASSPAFGAGEINEQFF	TGTGCCAGCAGCCCCGCCTTTGGAGCGGGAGAGATCAATGAGCAGTTCTTC
TRBJ2-5	-	TRBV29-1	TRBD2	CSVELAEETQYF	TGCAGCGTTGAACTAGCGGAAGAGACCCAGTACTTC
TRBJ1-2	once	TRBV18	TRBD1	CASSPATGDYGYTF	TGTGCCAGCTCACCAGCAACAGGGGACTATGGCTACACCTTC
TRBJ2-4	-	TRBV7-9	TRBD1	CASSLETGRDIQYF	TGTGCCAGCAGCTTAGAGACAGGGAGAGACATTCAGTACTTC
TRBJ2-3	-	TRBV30	-	CAWSVMSGADTQYF	TGTGCCTGGAGTGTAATGTCGGGGGCAGATACGCAGTATTTT
TRBJ2-1	-	TRBV5-4	TRBD2	CATRLAGQDEQFF	TGTGCCACCCGACTAGCGGGTCAGGATGAGCAGTTCTTC
TRBJ2-4	-	TRBV6-2/TRBV6-3	-	CASSSRGGMGVMDIQYF	TGTGCCAGCAGTTCCCGGGGCGGGATGGGGGTCATGGACATTCAGTACTTC
TRBJ2-6	-	TRBV12-5	-	CASGAPLAGFSGANVLTF	TGTGCTAGTGGTGCCCCCCTTGCGGGTTTCTCTGGGGCCAACGTCCTGACTTTC
TRBJ2-5	-	TRBV5-1	-	CASSFLGLLEETQYF	TGCGCCAGCAGCTTTCTAGGACTACTAGAAGAGACCCAGTACTTC
TRBJ2-1	-	TRBV7-3	TRBD2	CASSLQRTSGYNEQFF	TGTGCCAGCAGCTTACAAAGGACTAGCGGTTACAATGAGCAGTTCTTC
TRBJ2-1	-	TRBV5-1	TRBD2	CASSSSGISSYNEQFF	TGCGCCAGCAGCTCTAGCGGGATCAGCTCCTACAATGAGCAGTTCTTC
TRBJ2-1	-	TRBV20-1	-	CSASELALGSEQFF	TGCAGTGCTAGTGAGCTAGCCCTTGGTTCGGAGCAGTTCTTC
TRBJ2-7	few	TRBV5-6	-	CASSSWEGDEQYF	TGTGCCAGCAGCTCCTGGGAGGGGGACGAGCAGTACTTC
TRBJ2-7	few	TRBV27	-	CASSNPPPPGHTFLYEQYF	TGTGCCAGCAGTAACCCCCCACCCCCGGGACACACCTTTCTTTACGAGCAGTACTTC
TRBJ1-5	-	TRBV6-5	-	CASGQEPGNQPQHF	TGTGCCAGCGGGCAGGAACCAGGCAATCAGCCCCAGCATTTT